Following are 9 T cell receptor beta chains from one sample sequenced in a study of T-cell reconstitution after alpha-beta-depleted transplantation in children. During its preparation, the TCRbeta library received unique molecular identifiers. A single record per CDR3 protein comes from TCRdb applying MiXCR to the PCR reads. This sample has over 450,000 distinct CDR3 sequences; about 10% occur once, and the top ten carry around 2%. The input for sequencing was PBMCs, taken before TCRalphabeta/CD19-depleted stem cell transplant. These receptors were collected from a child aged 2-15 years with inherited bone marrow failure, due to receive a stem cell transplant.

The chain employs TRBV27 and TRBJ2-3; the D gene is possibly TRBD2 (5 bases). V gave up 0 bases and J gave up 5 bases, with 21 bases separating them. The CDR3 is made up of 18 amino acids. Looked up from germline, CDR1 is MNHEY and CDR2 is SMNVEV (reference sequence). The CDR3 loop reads CASSLSTPRAVWVDTQYF. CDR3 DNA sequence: TGTGCCAGCAGTTTATCGACACCGCGGGCAGTTTGGGTAGATACGCAGTATTTT.

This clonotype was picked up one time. CDR3 bases: TGTGCCAGCACTTCCGGATCGAGCTCCTACAATGAGCAGTTCTTC. This translates into CASTSGSSSYNEQFF. The chain carries TRBV12-3 or TRBV12-4 and TRBJ2-1; D uncertain. The germline V and J ends were trimmed by 7 bases and 0 bases, with 13 bases remaining between them. The CDR3 has 15 amino acids.

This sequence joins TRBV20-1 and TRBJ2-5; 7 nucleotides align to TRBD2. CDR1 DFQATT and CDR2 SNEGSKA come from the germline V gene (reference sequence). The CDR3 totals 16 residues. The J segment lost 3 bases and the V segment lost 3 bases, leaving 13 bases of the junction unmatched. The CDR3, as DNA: TGCAGTGCTAGGGATAAAGCCTGGGAGGGCAAAGAGACCCAGTACTTC. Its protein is CSARDKAWEGKETQYF.

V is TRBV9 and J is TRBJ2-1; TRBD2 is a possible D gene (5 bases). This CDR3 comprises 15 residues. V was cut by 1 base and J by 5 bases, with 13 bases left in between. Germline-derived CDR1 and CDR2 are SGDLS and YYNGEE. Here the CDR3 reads CASSVSLAANNEQFF. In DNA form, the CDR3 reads TGTGCCAGCAGCGTATCTCTAGCAGCAAACAATGAGCAGTTCTTC.

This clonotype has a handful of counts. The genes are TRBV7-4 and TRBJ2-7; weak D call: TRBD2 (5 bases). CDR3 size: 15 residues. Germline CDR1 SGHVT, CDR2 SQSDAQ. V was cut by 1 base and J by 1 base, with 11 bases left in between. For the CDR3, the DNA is TGTGCCAGCAGCTTAGAGTTGGAGGATTCCTACGAGCAGTACTTC. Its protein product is CASSLELEDSYEQYF.

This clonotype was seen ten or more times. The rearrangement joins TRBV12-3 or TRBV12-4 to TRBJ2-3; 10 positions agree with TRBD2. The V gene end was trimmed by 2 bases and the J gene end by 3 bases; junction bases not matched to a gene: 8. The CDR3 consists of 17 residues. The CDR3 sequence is CASSLRLAGVRTDTQYF. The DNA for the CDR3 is TGTGCCAGCAGTTTAAGGCTAGCGGGAGTGCGGACAGATACGCAGTATTTT.

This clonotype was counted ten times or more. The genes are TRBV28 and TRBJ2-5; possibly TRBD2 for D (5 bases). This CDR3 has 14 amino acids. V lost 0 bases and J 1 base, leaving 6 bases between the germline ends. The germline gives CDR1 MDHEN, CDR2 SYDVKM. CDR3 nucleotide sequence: TGTGCCAGCAGTTTATGGGGAGTCCAAGAGACCCAGTACTTC. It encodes CASSLWGVQETQYF.

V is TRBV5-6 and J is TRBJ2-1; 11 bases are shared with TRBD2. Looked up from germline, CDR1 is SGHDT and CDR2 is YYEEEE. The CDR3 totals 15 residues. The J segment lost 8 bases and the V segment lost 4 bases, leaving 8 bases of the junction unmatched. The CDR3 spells CASSDTSGSSDEQFF. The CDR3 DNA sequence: TGTGCCAGCAGCGACACTAGCGGGAGTTCCGATGAGCAGTTCTTC. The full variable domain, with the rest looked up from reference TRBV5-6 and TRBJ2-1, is DAGVTQSPTHLIKTRGQQVTLRCSPKSGHDTVSWYQQALGQGPQFIFQYYEEEERQRGNFPDRFSGHQFPNYSSELNVNALLLGDSALYLCASSDTSGSSDEQFFGPGTRLTVL.

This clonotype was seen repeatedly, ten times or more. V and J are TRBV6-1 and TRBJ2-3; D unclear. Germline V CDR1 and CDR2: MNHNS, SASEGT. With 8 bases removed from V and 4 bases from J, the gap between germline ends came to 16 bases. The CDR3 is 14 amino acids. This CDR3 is CASAIGPRPDTQYF. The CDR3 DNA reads TGTGCCAGCGCCATTGGGCCGCGCCCAGATACGCAGTATTTT.